This T cell receptor beta chain stems from a study of CD8 T cells in ankylosing spondylitis. Germline assignment: CDR1 SNHLY and CDR2 FYNNEI. CDR3 length: 14 residues. With 4 bases removed from V and 10 bases from J, the gap between germline ends came to 14 bases. TCRdb fed the 5' RACE reads into MiXCR, producing one record per CDR3 protein. The repertoire holds more than 35,000 distinct CDR3 sequences, with approximately 6% as singletons. This clonotype was recorded at least ten times. What it binds is not known. Whole-study results and caveats: A CD8+ phenotype characterized the disease-linked clones, which were relatively rare in peripheral blood.

The rearrangement links TRBV2 to TRBJ1-6, with a possible D match to TRBD1 (6 bases). The receptor comes from a male donor with ankylosing spondylitis or in good health (not recorded which). Sequenced: blood, either unsorted or a sorted T cell fraction (not recorded which). CDR3 sequence reads: CASSATQGKSPLHF. In DNA form, the CDR3 reads TGTGCCAGCAGTGCCACACAGGGAAAATCACCCCTCCACTTT.